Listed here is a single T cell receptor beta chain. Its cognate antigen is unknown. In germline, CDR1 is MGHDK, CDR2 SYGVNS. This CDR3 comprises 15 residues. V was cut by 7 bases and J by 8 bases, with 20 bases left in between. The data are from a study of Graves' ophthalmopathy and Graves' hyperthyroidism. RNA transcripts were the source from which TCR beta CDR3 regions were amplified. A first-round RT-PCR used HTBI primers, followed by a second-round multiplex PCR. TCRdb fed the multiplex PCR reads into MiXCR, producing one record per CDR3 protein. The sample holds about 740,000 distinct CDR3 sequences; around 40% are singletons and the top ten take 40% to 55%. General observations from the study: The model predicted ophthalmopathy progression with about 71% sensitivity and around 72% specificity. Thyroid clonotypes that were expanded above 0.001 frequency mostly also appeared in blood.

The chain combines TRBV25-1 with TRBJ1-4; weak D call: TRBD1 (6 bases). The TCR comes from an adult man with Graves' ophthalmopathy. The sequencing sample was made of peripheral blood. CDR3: CASTPGGAGTEKLFF. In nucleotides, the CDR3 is TGTGCCAGCACTCCGGGGGGGGCAGGGACCGAAAAACTGTTTTTT. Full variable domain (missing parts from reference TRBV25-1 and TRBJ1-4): EADIYQTPRYLVIGTGKKITLECSQTMGHDKMYWYQQDPGMELHLIHYSYGVNSTEKGDLSSESTVSRIRTEHFPLTLESARPSHTSQYLCASTPGGAGTEKLFFGSGTQLSVL.